By share, the clone carrying this T cell receptor (beta chain) counts as medium-sized. TCRdb fed the 5' RACE reads into MiXCR, producing one record per CDR3 protein. Here the sample spans around 2,500 distinct CDR3 sequences, 1.9% being singletons. Germline values: CDR1 GTSNPN, CDR2 SVGIG (reference sequence). The CDR3 is made up of 12 amino acids. With V trimmed by 4 bases and J by 2 bases, 2 bases remained unmatched. This specimen comes from a study of spatial heterogeneity in lung cancer. Time point described: sample taken at primary tumor resection. This clonotype originated in a male donor with early-stage non-small cell lung cancer. This specimen was normal lung tissue next to the tumor, taken at surgery. The chain links TRBV30 to TRBJ2-7; 7 nucleotides line up with TRBD1. The CDR3 protein is CAWITGAYEQYF. CDR3 nucleotide sequence: TGTGCCTGGATTACAGGGGCCTACGAGCAGTACTTC.